The rows below give T cell receptor beta chains drawn from one sample of a study of T cell responses to AZD1222 COVID-19 vaccine. The data were produced by immunoSEQ multiplex PCR, yet TCRdb's version contains in-frame clones alone and is incomplete. The sample lists about 94,000 clones; 85% were seen once. This material consisted of peripheral blood, taken 28 days after the second AZD1222 dose. The receptors shown here come from an adult who received the AZD1222 COVID-19 vaccine. Each CDR3 is given with its conserved first and last residue. Fields, in order: D gene, V gene, J gene, clone size, CDR3 length, CDR3 protein, CDR3 DNA. The D gene is left open where the match is weak. Clone size is given for some rows only: seen once, a few or many times, or a class if the clone is expanded.

-	TRBV19	TRBJ2-3	-	13	CACARISIDTQYF	TGTGCCTGCGCAAGGATTTCGATAGATACGCAGTATTTT
TRBD1	TRBV7-2	TRBJ2-4	-	15	CASSPQGAHEGIQYF	TGTGCCAGCAGCCCGCAGGGGGCGCATGAGGGCATTCAGTACTTC
TRBD2	TRBV6-5	TRBJ2-3	-	14	CASSLAGHTDTQYF	TGTGCCAGCAGTTTAGCGGGGCACACAGATACGCAGTATTTT
TRBD2	TRBV13	TRBJ2-3	-	16	CASSLASGGEPHTQYF	TGTGCCAGCAGCTTAGCAAGCGGGGGGGAGCCCCATACGCAGTATTTT
TRBD1	TRBV6-5	TRBJ2-7	-	15	CASSASTGGTYEQYF	TGTGCCAGCAGCGCATCGACAGGGGGCACCTACGAGCAGTACTTC
-	TRBV19	TRBJ1-1	-	13	CASKIRGNTEAFF	TGTGCCAGTAAAATAAGGGGGAACACTGAAGCTTTCTTT
-	TRBV30	TRBJ1-2	-	11	CTTEGFYGYTF	TGCACGACGGAGGGGTTCTATGGCTACACCTTC
TRBD1	TRBV18	TRBJ1-2	-	14	CASAGTDYNYGYTF	TGTGCCAGCGCCGGGACAGACTATAACTATGGCTACACCTTC
TRBD1	TRBV19	TRBJ2-7	-	15	CASSVPRGTGNEQYF	TGTGCCAGTAGTGTCCCCCGGGGGACAGGCAACGAGCAGTACTTC
-	TRBV5-1	TRBJ1-3	-	14	CASSLTGLGNTIYF	TGCGCCAGCAGCCTAACAGGGCTAGGAAACACCATATATTTT
-	TRBV19	TRBJ1-1	-	15	CASSIRGRVHSEAFF	TGTGCCAGTAGTATACGTGGCAGGGTCCACTCTGAAGCTTTCTTT
-	TRBV5-5	TRBJ1-1	-	11	CASSLVEEAFF	TGTGCCAGCAGCTTGGTGGAAGAAGCTTTCTTT
-	TRBV5-1	TRBJ2-2	-	16	CASSLATGLNTGELFF	TGCGCCAGCAGCTTGGCGACAGGACTAAACACCGGGGAGCTGTTTTTT
-	TRBV5-1	TRBJ2-2	-	15	CASSTRVSEDGELFF	TGCGCCAGCAGCACCAGGGTCTCTGAGGACGGGGAGCTGTTTTTT
-	TRBV7-8	TRBJ1-3	-	17	CASSLAVVGGAGNTIYF	TGTGCCAGCAGCTTAGCAGTAGTCGGGGGGGCAGGAAACACCATATATTTT
-	TRBV7-9	TRBJ1-2	-	13	CASSLEVRQGYTF	TGTGCCAGCAGCTTAGAGGTCCGCCAAGGCTACACCTTC
TRBD1	TRBV27	TRBJ1-1	-	13	CASSFLQGPEAFF	TGTGCCAGCAGTTTCCTACAGGGGCCTGAAGCTTTCTTT
-	TRBV4-3	TRBJ2-1	-	17	CASSQDLPGESYNEQFF	TGCGCCAGCAGCCAAGATCTCCCGGGAGAGTCCTACAATGAGCAGTTCTTC
-	TRBV18	TRBJ1-2	-	13	CASSPPFNYGYTF	TGTGCCAGCTCCCCCCCGTTTAACTATGGCTACACCTTC
TRBD2	TRBV2	TRBJ2-2	-	17	CASRARLAEPTTGELFF	TGTGCCAGCAGGGCCAGACTAGCGGAGCCAACCACCGGGGAGCTGTTTTTT
TRBD1	TRBV18	TRBJ1-4	-	14	CASWTGGFSEKLFF	TGTGCCAGCTGGACAGGGGGATTTAGCGAAAAACTGTTTTTT
-	TRBV2	TRBJ2-3	-	12	CATGTVGDTQYF	TGTGCCACCGGGACGGTAGGGGATACGCAGTATTTT
TRBD2	TRBV5-1	TRBJ2-1	-	16	CASSLNPGLATEEQFF	TGCGCCAGCAGCTTGAACCCGGGACTAGCGACGGAAGAGCAGTTCTTC
-	TRBV28	TRBJ1-3	-	17	CASSLFLGWSSGNTIYF	TGTGCCAGCAGTTTATTTCTAGGGTGGAGCTCTGGAAACACCATATATTTT
-	TRBV27	TRBJ2-1	once	15	CASSFGRESYNEQFF	TGTGCCAGCAGTTTCGGACGGGAGAGTTACAATGAGCAGTTCTTC
-	TRBV3-1/TRBV3-2	TRBJ2-7	-	11	CASSLGLEQYF	TGTGCCAGCAGCCTCGGTTTGGAGCAGTACTTC
-	TRBV3-1/TRBV3-2	TRBJ2-2	-	14	CASSQGPYTGELFF	TGTGCCAGCAGCCAGGGCCCATACACCGGGGAGCTGTTTTTT
-	TRBV28	TRBJ2-1	-	15	CASIIGSGSYNEQFF	TGTGCCAGCATTATAGGTTCAGGCTCCTACAATGAGCAGTTCTTC